Listed below are T cell receptor beta chains from one sample, sequenced in a study of blood T cell repertoires in COVID-19. Libraries were prepared by immunoSEQ multiplex PCR; TCRdb keeps only in-frame clonotypes and omits some of them. Among about 240,000 clones listed, roughly nine tenths were seen once. The sample consisted of peripheral blood. These receptors were taken from a man aged 60-69 years with acute or convalescent COVID-19. The CDR3 runs from the conserved cysteine through the conserved F or W. Each record gives: CDR3 length, J gene, V gene, D gene, clone size, CDR3 DNA, CDR3 protein. D genes are given only for firm matches. Where a row states a size, it is once, few, many or the class of an expanded clone; other rows omit it.

10 | TRBJ2-5 | TRBV20-1 | - | - | TGCAGTGCTCGCTCTCTGGAGGGGTACTTC | CSARSLEGYF
12 | TRBJ1-1 | TRBV28 | - | - | TGTGCCAGCAGTTTAGGCAACACTGAAGCTTTCTTT | CASSLGNTEAFF
14 | TRBJ1-1 | TRBV19 | TRBD1 | - | TGTGCCAGTACGACAGGGGTGATAGATACTGAAGCTTTCTTT | CASTTGVIDTEAFF
16 | TRBJ1-2 | TRBV27 | TRBD1 | - | TGTGCCAGCAGTTTGGCCGGGACAGCCCCTAACTATGGCTACACCTTC | CASSLAGTAPNYGYTF
15 | TRBJ1-5 | TRBV10-3 | TRBD1 | - | TGTGCCATCAGTACGGGACAGGGTGACAATCAGCCCCAGCATTTT | CAISTGQGDNQPQHF
14 | TRBJ1-6 | TRBV14 | - | once | TGTGCCAGCAGCCAAACACAGGGTAGTTCACCCCTCCACTTT | CASSQTQGSSPLHF
14 | TRBJ1-2 | TRBV11-2 | TRBD1 | few | TGTGCCAGCAGCGTCGGGACAGCGGATTATGGCTACACCTTC | CASSVGTADYGYTF
16 | TRBJ2-1 | TRBV6-2/TRBV6-3 | - | - | TGTGCCAGCAGTTTACTAACGGGACTCGCCTACAATGAGCAGTTCTTC | CASSLLTGLAYNEQFF
14 | TRBJ2-7 | TRBV5-4 | TRBD2 | - | TGTGCCAGCAGCGGCGGGAGCGGACCCTACGAGCAGTACTTC | CASSGGSGPYEQYF
15 | TRBJ2-5 | TRBV14 | - | - | TGTGCCAGCAGCCAACCCATCGGGAGCTCCGAGACCCAGTACTTC | CASSQPIGSSETQYF
15 | TRBJ1-4 | TRBV6-5 | TRBD1 | once | TGTGCCAGCAGACTCCGACAGGGCCCTAATGAAAAACTGTTTTTT | CASRLRQGPNEKLFF
16 | TRBJ2-2 | TRBV5-1 | TRBD2 | - | TGCGCCAGCAGCTTGGTTGGCGGGAGTAGCACCGGGGAGCTGTTTTTT | CASSLVGGSSTGELFF
14 | TRBJ2-7 | TRBV10-2 | - | - | TGCGCCAGCAGTGACGCCGGGAGAATCTACGAGCAGTACTTC | CASSDAGRIYEQYF
15 | TRBJ1-4 | TRBV28 | - | - | TGTGCCAGCAGTCCCTTGAACAGTCCTGGCGAAAAACTGTTTTTT | CASSPLNSPGEKLFF
15 | TRBJ2-7 | TRBV6-5 | - | - | TGTGCCAGCAGTTACTCGCTAGCGAACAACTACGAGCAGTACTTC | CASSYSLANNYEQYF
18 | TRBJ2-3 | TRBV7-8 | TRBD2 | - | TGTGCCAGCAGCCCGGCTGGCGGGAGGCCGCCGAGTTCGGATACGCAGTATTTT | CASSPAGGRPPSSDTQYF
12 | TRBJ2-1 | TRBV6-1 | - | - | TGTGCCAGCAGTGAATACGGCAATGAGCAGTTCTTC | CASSEYGNEQFF
18 | TRBJ2-1 | TRBV30 | TRBD1 | once | TGTGCCTGGAGTGATCCCCGCAGGGGGCTACCAAAGGCGGGTGAGCAGTTCTTC | CAWSDPRRGLPKAGEQFF
16 | TRBJ2-5 | TRBV10-3 | - | once | TGTGCCATCAGTGAGTCGCGGGGTCCGGGACAAGAGACCCAGTACTTC | CAISESRGPGQETQYF
13 | TRBJ1-1 | TRBV27 | - | once | TGTGCCAGCAGTGTCTACAGGAACACTGAAGCTTTCTTT | CASSVYRNTEAFF
13 | TRBJ2-2 | TRBV2 | - | once | TGTGCCAGCAGTCAAGACTACACCGGGGAGCTGTTTTTT | CASSQDYTGELFF
17 | TRBJ1-5 | TRBV19 | - | - | TGTGCCAGTAGTAAACCTCGGGGGAGTGGTAGCAATCAGCCCCAGCATTTT | CASSKPRGSGSNQPQHF
19 | TRBJ1-6 | TRBV11-2 | - | - | TGTGCCAGCAGCTCCAGGCGCCGGGACTCAAGCTCCTATAATTCACCCCTCCACTTT | CASSSRRRDSSSYNSPLHF
16 | TRBJ2-4 | TRBV5-1 | TRBD2 | - | TGCGCCAGCAGCCTGGGACTAGCGCCCTTCGAAAACATTCAGTACTTC | CASSLGLAPFENIQYF
11 | TRBJ2-2 | TRBV12-3/TRBV12-4 | - | - | TGTGCCAGCAGCCGCAGGGGGGAGCTGTTTTTT | CASSRRGELFF
16 | TRBJ2-5 | TRBV19 | TRBD1 | - | TGTGCCAGTAGTAACCGGGACAGGGGGCTGGGCGAGACCCAGTACTTC | CASSNRDRGLGETQYF
14 | TRBJ2-1 | TRBV29-1 | TRBD1 | - | TGCAGCGTTGTTAGGGGACAGGGTTATGGTGAGCAGTTCTTC | CSVVRGQGYGEQFF
13 | TRBJ1-6 | TRBV12-3/TRBV12-4 | TRBD1 | few | TGTGCCAGCAGCATACAGGGGGACTCACCCCTCCACTTT | CASSIQGDSPLHF
14 | TRBJ1-1 | TRBV5-1 | - | few | TGCGCCAGCAGAGGACAGACCATGAACACTGAAGCTTTCTTT | CASRGQTMNTEAFF
16 | TRBJ1-4 | TRBV28 | - | few | TGTGCCAGCAGTTTCAGCAGGCTATATGCTAATGAAAAACTGTTTTTT | CASSFSRLYANEKLFF
16 | TRBJ2-3 | TRBV13 | TRBD2 | - | TGTGCCAGCAGCCGGCGGGGGTGGGGCGGCACAGATACGCAGTATTTT | CASSRRGWGGTDTQYF
14 | TRBJ2-7 | TRBV7-2 | TRBD2 | - | TGTGCCAGCAGCTTAGCGGGAGGGCCGAGAGAGCAGTACTTC | CASSLAGGPREQYF
13 | TRBJ2-7 | TRBV5-1 | TRBD1 | - | TGCGCCAGTCACCGGGACAGGGACTACGAGCAGTACTTC | CASHRDRDYEQYF
16 | TRBJ1-4 | TRBV3-1/TRBV3-2 | - | - | TGTGCCAGCAGCCAAGATCTGCAGGGATTGAATGAAAAACTGTTTTTT | CASSQDLQGLNEKLFF
15 | TRBJ1-1 | TRBV7-2 | - | - | TGTGCCAGCAGCTCCAATCCGGGGGGGTTTACTGAAGCTTTCTTT | CASSSNPGGFTEAFF
14 | TRBJ2-7 | TRBV28 | TRBD1 | - | TGTGCCAGCAGTGAGACGGGACAGGGCGCCGAGCAGTACTTC | CASSETGQGAEQYF
14 | TRBJ1-4 | TRBV30 | - | once | TGTGCCTGGAGTTTTAACAGTGGGAATGAAAAACTGTTTTTT | CAWSFNSGNEKLFF
15 | TRBJ1-3 | TRBV9 | - | - | TGTGCCAGCAGCCCTGACTTGAGCTCTGGAAACACCATATATTTT | CASSPDLSSGNTIYF
11 | TRBJ1-2 | TRBV28 | - | - | TGTGCCAGCAGTTCCCTCTCTGGCTACACCTTC | CASSSLSGYTF
16 | TRBJ2-7 | TRBV27 | - | - | TGTGCCAGCAGTTTACGAGGCTCGGAGGTCCCCTACGAGCAGTACTTC | CASSLRGSEVPYEQYF